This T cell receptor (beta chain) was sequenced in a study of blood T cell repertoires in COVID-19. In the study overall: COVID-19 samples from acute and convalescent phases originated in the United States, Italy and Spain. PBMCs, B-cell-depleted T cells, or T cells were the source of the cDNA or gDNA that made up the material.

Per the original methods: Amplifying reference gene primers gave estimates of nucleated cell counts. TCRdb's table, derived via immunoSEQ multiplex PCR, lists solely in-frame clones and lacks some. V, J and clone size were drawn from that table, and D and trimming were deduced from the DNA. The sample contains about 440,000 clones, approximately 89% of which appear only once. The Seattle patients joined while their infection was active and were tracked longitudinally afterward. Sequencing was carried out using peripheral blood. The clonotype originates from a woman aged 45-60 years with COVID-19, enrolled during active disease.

The CDR3 protein is CATSMGGFPTDTQYF. As DNA, the CDR3 is TGTGCCACCAGCATGGGGGGATTTCCCACAGATACGCAGTATTTT. This chain connects TRBV15 to TRBJ2-3; tentative D call: TRBD2 (6 bases). The germline V gene has CDR1 LNHNV and CDR2 YYDKDF (reference sequence). This CDR3 region has 15 residues. The V end lost 4 bases, the J end lost 2 bases, and 13 bases lay between the germline ends.